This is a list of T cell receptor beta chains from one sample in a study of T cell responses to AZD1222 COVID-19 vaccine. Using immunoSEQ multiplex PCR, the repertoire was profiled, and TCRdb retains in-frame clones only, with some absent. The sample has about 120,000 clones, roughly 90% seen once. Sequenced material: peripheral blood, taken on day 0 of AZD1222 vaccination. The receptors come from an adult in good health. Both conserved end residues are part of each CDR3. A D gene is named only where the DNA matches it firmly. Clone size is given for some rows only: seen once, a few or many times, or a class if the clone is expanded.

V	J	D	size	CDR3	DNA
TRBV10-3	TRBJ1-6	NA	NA	CAISQQGLNSPLHF	TGTGCCATCAGTCAACAGGGCCTTAATTCACCCCTCCACTTT
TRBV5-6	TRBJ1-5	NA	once	CASSLTPTVPGASNQPQHF	TGTGCCAGCAGCTTGACCCCGACAGTCCCTGGGGCAAGCAATCAGCCCCAGCATTTT
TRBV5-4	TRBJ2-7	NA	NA	CASSPMDRPYEQYF	TGTGCCAGCAGCCCAATGGACAGACCCTACGAGCAGTACTTC
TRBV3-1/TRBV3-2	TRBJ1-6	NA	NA	CASSQKRQTNSPLHF	TGTGCCAGCAGCCAAAAGAGACAGACTAATTCACCCCTCCACTTT
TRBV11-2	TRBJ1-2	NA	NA	CASSLVGGPDYGYTF	TGTGCCAGCAGCTTAGTCGGCGGTCCGGACTATGGCTACACCTTC
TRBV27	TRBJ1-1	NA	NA	CASHYVGGTEAFF	TGTGCCAGCCATTACGTTGGGGGCACTGAAGCTTTCTTT
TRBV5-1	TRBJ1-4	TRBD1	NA	CASSLETGSEKLFF	TGCGCCAGCAGCTTGGAGACAGGGTCTGAAAAACTGTTTTTT
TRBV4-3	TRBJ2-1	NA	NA	CASRISVLTYNEQFF	TGCGCCAGCAGAATATCGGTCCTAACCTACAATGAGCAGTTCTTC
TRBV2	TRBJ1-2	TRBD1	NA	CASRGQGYGYTF	TGTGCCAGCAGGGGACAGGGGTATGGCTACACCTTC
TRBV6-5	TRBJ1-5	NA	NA	CASSWGRNQPQHF	TGTGCCAGCAGTTGGGGACGCAATCAGCCCCAGCATTTT
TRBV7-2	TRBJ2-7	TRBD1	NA	CASRQGQGSSYEQYF	TGTGCCAGCAGGCAGGGACAGGGGAGCTCCTACGAGCAGTACTTC
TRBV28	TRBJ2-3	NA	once	CASRGLSKFTDTQYF	TGTGCCAGCAGGGGCCTATCGAAATTTACAGATACGCAGTATTTT
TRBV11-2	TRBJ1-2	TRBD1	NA	CASSFWQGDGYTF	TGTGCCAGCAGCTTTTGGCAGGGGGATGGCTACACCTTC
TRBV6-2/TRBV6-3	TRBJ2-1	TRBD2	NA	CASSAVQGLARQFF	TGTGCCAGCAGCGCTGTCCAGGGACTAGCTCGACAGTTCTTC
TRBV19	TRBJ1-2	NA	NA	CAGGSGGPTGYGYTF	TGTGCCGGAGGGTCCGGGGGCCCAACGGGGTATGGCTACACCTTC
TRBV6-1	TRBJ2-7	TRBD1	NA	CASSEGQGGIYEQYF	TGTGCCAGCAGTGAAGGACAGGGGGGGATCTACGAGCAGTACTTC
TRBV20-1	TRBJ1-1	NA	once	CSASKNTEAFF	TGCAGTGCTAGTAAGAACACTGAAGCTTTCTTT
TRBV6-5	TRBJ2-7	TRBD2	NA	CASSYSLAQEQYF	TGTGCCAGCAGTTACTCACTAGCGCAAGAGCAGTACTTC
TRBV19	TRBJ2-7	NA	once	CASNANDRPSYEQYF	TGTGCCAGTAACGCGAATGACAGGCCTTCCTACGAGCAGTACTTC
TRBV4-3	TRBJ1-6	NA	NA	CASSQEGGSSYNSPLHF	TGCGCCAGCAGCCAGGAGGGAGGAAGCTCCTATAATTCACCCCTCCACTTT
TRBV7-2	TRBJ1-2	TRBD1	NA	CASSLNRGPNYGYTF	TGTGCCAGCAGCCTAAACAGGGGGCCCAACTATGGCTACACCTTC
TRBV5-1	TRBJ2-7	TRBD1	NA	CASSVSGQGAGEQYF	TGCGCCAGCAGCGTCAGCGGACAGGGGGCTGGGGAGCAGTACTTC
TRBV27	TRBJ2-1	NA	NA	CASSYRLEDEQFF	TGTGCCAGCAGTTACCGACTGGAGGATGAGCAGTTCTTC
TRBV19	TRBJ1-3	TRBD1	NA	CASTPGQGGNTIYF	TGTGCCAGTACCCCGGGACAGGGTGGAAACACCATATATTTT
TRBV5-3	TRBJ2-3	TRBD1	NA	CARSFRQGPNTTHTDTQYF	TGTGCCAGAAGCTTCAGACAGGGACCGAACACCACTCACACAGATACGCAGTATTTT
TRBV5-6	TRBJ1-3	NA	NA	CASSQTGTIYF	TGTGCCAGCAGCCAAACAGGAACCATATATTTT
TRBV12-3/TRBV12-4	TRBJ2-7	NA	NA	CASSFSGSYEQYF	TGTGCCAGCAGTTTTTCAGGCTCCTACGAGCAGTACTTC
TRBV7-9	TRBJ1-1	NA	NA	CASTPGLGKAFF	TGTGCCAGCACCCCAGGGCTGGGAAAAGCTTTCTTT
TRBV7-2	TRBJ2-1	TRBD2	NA	CASSSSGTTGRNEQFF	TGTGCCAGCAGCTCCTCCGGGACCACCGGGAGGAATGAGCAGTTCTTC
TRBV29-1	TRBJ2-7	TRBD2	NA	CSAQPGGTSEQYF	TGCAGCGCCCAGCCCGGAGGGACTAGCGAGCAGTACTTC
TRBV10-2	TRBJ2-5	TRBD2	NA	CASIGTSGVTPRYQETQYF	TGCGCCAGCATTGGGACTAGCGGGGTTACACCCAGGTACCAAGAGACCCAGTACTTC
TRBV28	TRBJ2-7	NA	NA	CASSLREQYF	TGTGCCAGCAGCTTGAGGGAGCAGTACTTC
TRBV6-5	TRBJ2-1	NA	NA	CASSPHPSSYNEQFF	TGTGCCAGCAGTCCCCACCCTTCGTCCTACAATGAGCAGTTCTTC
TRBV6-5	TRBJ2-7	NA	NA	CASSYSRGTPYEQYF	TGTGCCAGCAGTTACTCACGGGGGACCCCCTACGAGCAGTACTTC
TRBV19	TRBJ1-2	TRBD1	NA	CASSFQGDGYTF	TGTGCCAGTAGTTTTCAGGGGGATGGCTACACCTTC
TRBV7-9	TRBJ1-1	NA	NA	CASRSTANTEAFF	TGTGCCAGCAGATCGACAGCGAACACTGAAGCTTTCTTT
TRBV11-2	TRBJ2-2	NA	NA	CASSLRGGGAITGELFF	TGTGCCAGCAGCCTCCGGGGAGGGGGCGCGATTACCGGGGAGCTGTTTTTT
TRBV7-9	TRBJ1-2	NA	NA	CASSSSMGTYGYTF	TGTGCCAGCAGCTCCTCGATGGGGACTTATGGCTACACCTTC
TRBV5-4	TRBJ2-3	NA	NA	CASNEDPIATDTQYF	TGTGCCAGCAACGAGGACCCAATCGCTACAGATACGCAGTATTTT
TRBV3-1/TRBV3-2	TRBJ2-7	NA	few	CASSLGSGEQYF	TGTGCCAGCAGCCTAGGGAGCGGCGAGCAGTACTTC
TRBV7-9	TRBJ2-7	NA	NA	CASSLGSTETYQYEQYF	TGTGCCAGCAGCTTAGGGAGCACCGAGACCTACCAATACGAGCAGTACTTC
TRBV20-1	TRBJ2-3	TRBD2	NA	CSASRTSGGYTDTQYF	TGCAGTGCTAGTAGGACTAGCGGGGGGTACACAGATACGCAGTATTTT
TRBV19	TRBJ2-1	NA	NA	CASSISRNNEQFF	TGTGCCAGTAGTATCTCCAGGAACAATGAGCAGTTCTTC
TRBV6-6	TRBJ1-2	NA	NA	CASSYFYGYTF	TGTGCCAGCAGTTATTTCTATGGCTACACCTTC
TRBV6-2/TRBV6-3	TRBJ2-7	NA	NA	CASSPVGASSYEQYF	TGTGCCAGCAGCCCGGTTGGGGCCAGCTCCTACGAGCAGTACTTC
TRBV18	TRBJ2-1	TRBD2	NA	CASSLRASGSSYNEQFF	TGTGCCAGCTCACTAAGGGCTAGCGGGAGCTCCTACAATGAGCAGTTCTTC
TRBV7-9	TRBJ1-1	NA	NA	CASSFLLGDTEAFF	TGTGCCAGCAGCTTTTTATTGGGGGACACTGAAGCTTTCTTT
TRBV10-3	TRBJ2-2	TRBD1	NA	CAISVDRVGAGELFF	TGTGCCATCAGTGTAGACAGGGTAGGAGCCGGGGAGCTGTTTTTT
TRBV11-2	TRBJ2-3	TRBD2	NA	CASSPPGTSGGEDTQYF	TGTGCCAGCAGCCCCCCCGGGACTAGCGGGGGGGAAGATACGCAGTATTTT
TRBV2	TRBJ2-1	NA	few	CASSTPTYNEQFF	TGTGCCAGCAGTACACCAACGTACAATGAGCAGTTCTTC
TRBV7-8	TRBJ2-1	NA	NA	CASSLSQDVYNEQFF	TGTGCCAGCAGCTTATCACAGGACGTCTACAATGAGCAGTTCTTC
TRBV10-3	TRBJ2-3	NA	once	CAISGVISTDTQYF	TGTGCCATCAGTGGGGTGATTAGCACAGATACGCAGTATTTT
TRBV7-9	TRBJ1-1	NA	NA	CASSLSDEAFF	TGTGCCAGCAGCTTGTCGGATGAAGCTTTCTTT
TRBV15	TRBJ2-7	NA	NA	CATSRRWGGQASYEQYF	TGTGCCACCAGCAGGAGGTGGGGGGGACAGGCCTCCTACGAGCAGTACTTC
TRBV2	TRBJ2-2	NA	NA	CASSARGRDTGELFF	TGTGCCAGCAGTGCCAGGGGTAGGGACACCGGGGAGCTGTTTTTT
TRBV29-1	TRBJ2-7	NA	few	CSVDVGPYEQYF	TGCAGCGTTGACGTCGGTCCCTACGAGCAGTACTTC
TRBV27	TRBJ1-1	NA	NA	CASAHLLGANTEAFF	TGTGCCAGCGCCCACCTCCTAGGTGCGAACACTGAAGCTTTCTTT
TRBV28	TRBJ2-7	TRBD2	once	CASSPLGLAGPSPYEQYF	TGTGCCAGCAGTCCCCTGGGACTAGCGGGCCCGAGCCCCTACGAGCAGTACTTC
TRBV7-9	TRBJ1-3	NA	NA	CASSLASSGNTIYF	TGTGCCAGCAGCTTAGCCAGCTCTGGAAACACCATATATTTT